This is a list of T cell receptor beta chains from one sample in a study of vaccination and CD4 T cells after COVID-19. These receptors are not linked to any known antigen. TCRdb analysed the PCR reads with MiXCR anew, one entry per CDR3 protein. The sample holds around 10,000 distinct CDR3 sequences, about 50% seen once. Sequenced material: CD4+ T cells from blood, cultured in vitro. The receptors here all came from a human donor who had recovered from COVID-19. CDR3s include the opening cysteine and the closing phenylalanine or tryptophan. The D gene is left open where the match is weak. Clone size is shown for a subset of rows, as once, few, many or a class of expanded clone.

D gene: -; J gene: TRBJ1-1; clone size: -; V gene: TRBV28; CDR3 DNA: TGTGCCAGCAGTTTAAACGTCAGGCGAGCTGAAGCTTTCTTT; CDR3 protein: CASSLNVRRAEAFF
D gene: TRBD2; J gene: TRBJ2-3; clone size: few; V gene: TRBV7-2; CDR3 DNA: TGTGCCAGCAGCTTGCAGGGCGGTGTAGCGGGGGCGACAGATACGCAGTATTTT; CDR3 protein: CASSLQGGVAGATDTQYF
D gene: -; J gene: TRBJ1-1; clone size: once; V gene: TRBV18; CDR3 DNA: TGTGCCAGCTCAGGGGGCAGAGGTATGAACACTGAAGCTTTCTTT; CDR3 protein: CASSGGRGMNTEAFF
D gene: -; J gene: TRBJ2-7; clone size: -; V gene: TRBV6-1; CDR3 DNA: TGTGCCAGCAGTGAACTCGGACTGCGATACTACGAGCAGTACTTC; CDR3 protein: CASSELGLRYYEQYF
D gene: -; J gene: TRBJ2-7; clone size: few; V gene: TRBV7-9; CDR3 DNA: TGTGCCAGCAGCCCGCCAGTTCTGGGTCAGTACTTC; CDR3 protein: CASSPPVLGQYF
D gene: -; J gene: TRBJ2-3; clone size: once; V gene: TRBV29-1; CDR3 DNA: TGCAGCGTTGAAGGGCACAGCACAGATACGCAGTATTTT; CDR3 protein: CSVEGHSTDTQYF
D gene: -; J gene: TRBJ1-2; clone size: few; V gene: TRBV29-1; CDR3 DNA: TGCAGCGTCGAAAGGGTGAACTATGGCTACACCTTC; CDR3 protein: CSVERVNYGYTF
D gene: -; J gene: TRBJ2-6; clone size: -; V gene: TRBV12-3/TRBV12-4; CDR3 DNA: TGTGCCAGCAGTTTTGGCTCTGGGGCCAACGTCCTGACTTTC; CDR3 protein: CASSFGSGANVLTF
D gene: TRBD2; J gene: TRBJ2-1; clone size: once; V gene: TRBV6-1; CDR3 DNA: TGTGCCAGCAGTGACACTAGCGGGAGCTCCTACAATGAGCAGTTCTTC; CDR3 protein: CASSDTSGSSYNEQFF
D gene: TRBD1; J gene: TRBJ1-5; clone size: medium-sized; V gene: TRBV18; CDR3 DNA: TGTGCCAGCTCACCGGACAGGGGTGGGAATCAGCCCCAGCATTTT; CDR3 protein: CASSPDRGGNQPQHF
D gene: TRBD2; J gene: TRBJ2-2; clone size: -; V gene: TRBV7-2; CDR3 DNA: TGTGCCAGCAGCCTTAGCGGGAGGAAGGCCGGGGAGCTGTTTTTT; CDR3 protein: CASSLSGRKAGELFF
D gene: -; J gene: TRBJ2-5; clone size: -; V gene: TRBV27; CDR3 DNA: TGTGCCAGCAGTTTATTCTCCAAAGAGACCCAGTACTTC; CDR3 protein: CASSLFSKETQYF
D gene: -; J gene: TRBJ2-2; clone size: -; V gene: TRBV9; CDR3 DNA: TGTGCCAGCAGCGCCCGATCGACAGGGAGGGCGGCCGGGGAGCTGTTTTTT; CDR3 protein: CASSARSTGRAAGELFF
D gene: -; J gene: TRBJ1-2; clone size: once; V gene: TRBV2; CDR3 DNA: TGTGCCAGCAGCGGGTCTACGGATCATGGCTACACCTTC; CDR3 protein: CASSGSTDHGYTF
D gene: -; J gene: TRBJ1-1; clone size: -; V gene: TRBV6-5; CDR3 DNA: TGTGCCAGCAGTTACTCGACGGGTCTGGGGCAGGGAGCCCTTCAGGGGACTGAAGCTTTCTTT; CDR3 protein: CASSYSTGLGQGALQGTEAFF
D gene: TRBD2; J gene: TRBJ2-1; clone size: -; V gene: TRBV28; CDR3 DNA: TGTGCCAGCCGACTAGCGGGAGGGCCCATGAATGAGCAGTTCTTC; CDR3 protein: CASRLAGGPMNEQFF
D gene: TRBD1; J gene: TRBJ1-2; clone size: -; V gene: TRBV7-2; CDR3 DNA: TGTGCCAGCAGCTTAGAGCGGGGACAGTATGCGTCAGGCTACACCTTC; CDR3 protein: CASSLERGQYASGYTF
D gene: -; J gene: TRBJ1-1; clone size: -; V gene: TRBV7-2; CDR3 DNA: TGTGCCAGCAGCTTAGGGGGGGAGTCTGAAGCTTTCTTT; CDR3 protein: CASSLGGESEAFF
D gene: -; J gene: TRBJ1-1; clone size: -; V gene: TRBV5-4; CDR3 DNA: TGTGCCAGCAGCTTCGGGGTGGGGAACACTGAAGCTTTCTTT; CDR3 protein: CASSFGVGNTEAFF
D gene: TRBD1; J gene: TRBJ1-6; clone size: few; V gene: TRBV27; CDR3 DNA: TGTGCCAGCAGTTCACAGGGGAATAATTCACCCCTCCACTTT; CDR3 protein: CASSSQGNNSPLHF
D gene: -; J gene: TRBJ2-7; clone size: medium-sized; V gene: TRBV12-3/TRBV12-4; CDR3 DNA: TGTGCCAGCAGTTTACCCTCCAACAGTTACGAGCAGTACTTC; CDR3 protein: CASSLPSNSYEQYF
D gene: -; J gene: TRBJ2-5; clone size: -; V gene: TRBV12-3/TRBV12-4; CDR3 DNA: TGTGCCAGCAGTAGGGCGGACAAGAGATGGGAGACCCAGTACTTC; CDR3 protein: CASSRADKRWETQYF
D gene: -; J gene: TRBJ2-5; clone size: -; V gene: TRBV5-8; CDR3 DNA: TGTGCCAGCAGCTTGGTCCAAGAGACCCAGTACTTC; CDR3 protein: CASSLVQETQYF
D gene: -; J gene: TRBJ2-1; clone size: -; V gene: TRBV7-2; CDR3 DNA: TGTGCCAGCAGCCAACCGGGACGGAGCTCCTACAATGAGCAGTTCTTC; CDR3 protein: CASSQPGRSSYNEQFF
D gene: -; J gene: TRBJ2-5; clone size: few; V gene: TRBV15; CDR3 DNA: TGTGCCACCAGTGGGGGCCAAGAGACCCAGTACTTC; CDR3 protein: CATSGGQETQYF